The TCR beta chain under discussion was sequenced for a study of blood T cell repertoires in COVID-19. Study at large: The study drew acute and convalescent COVID-19 samples from the United States, Italy and Spain.

The CDR3 loop spans 13 amino acids. With V trimmed by 7 bases and J by 4 bases, 5 bases remained unmatched. Germline CDR1 SGHNT, CDR2 YYREEE (reference sequence). Individuals aged about 18 to 89 years were recruited from approximately 22 US areas. Exposed participants came across a COVID-19 case within 2 weeks before study entry. Authors' methods: The assay estimated nucleated cells by amplifying reference gene primers. Here immunoSEQ multiplex PCR was the method, and the copy in TCRdb shows in-frame clones only, minus some. Clone size and V and J calls were adopted from that table, with D and trimming inferred from the DNA. The data hold 110,000 to 150,000 clones, with about 84% observed a single time.

Sequenced sample: PBMCs or T cells enriched from blood (not recorded which). The rearrangement uses TRBV5-4 and TRBJ2-1; TRBD2 agrees at 7 bases. This receptor was identified in a woman between 18 and 29 years old who had been exposed to COVID-19. This CDR3 is CASWGEGYNEQFF. The CDR3, as DNA: TGTGCCAGCTGGGGGGAGGGATACAATGAGCAGTTCTTC.